The 32 T cell receptor beta chains given below trace back to one sample, sequenced in a study of T cell responses to AZD1222 COVID-19 vaccine. TCRdb's table, derived via immunoSEQ multiplex PCR, lists solely in-frame clones and lacks some. This table has 200,000 to 250,000 clones, about 94% appearing once. The material sequenced was peripheral blood, taken 28 days after the second dose of the MenACWY control vaccine. The receptors here all came from an adult who received the MenACWY meningococcal vaccine as a control.

This chain links TRBV10-3 with TRBJ2-5; 11 nucleotides align to TRBD2. The CDR3 length is 14 residues. Germline V gene lookup returns CDR1 ENHRY and CDR2 SYGVKD. V shed 6 bases and J 4 bases; nucleotides not matched to a gene: 4. This CDR3 is CAIRPGTSGETQYF. The CDR3 bases are TGTGCCATCAGGCCCGGGACTAGCGGAGAGACCCAGTACTTC.

This sequence joins TRBV30 and TRBJ1-3; unclear D gene. Germline CDR1 and CDR2: GTSNPN and SVGIG (reference sequence). This CDR3 has 15 residues. Between the trimmed V and J ends, which lost 2 bases and 0 bases, there was a span of 11 bases. The CDR3 DNA follows: TGTGCCTGGAGTAGGGCAGGCATCTCTGGAAACACCATATATTTT. Its protein is CAWSRAGISGNTIYF.

The chain has TRBV7-9 and TRBJ2-5; no clear D. Trimming stripped 2 bases from V and 2 bases from J, with 9 bases between. CDR1 and CDR2 from the germline V gene are SEHNR and FQNEAQ (reference sequence). This CDR3 is built from 14 residues. This CDR3 is CASSLPLTQETQYF. The CDR3 bases are TGTGCCAGCAGCTTACCCCTCACTCAAGAGACCCAGTACTTC.

CDR3 DNA: TGTGCCAGCAGTCCATCCCCAGGACCGAACTACGAGCAGTACTTC. Encoded protein: CASSPSPGPNYEQYF. V and J are TRBV27 and TRBJ2-7; D gene unclear. The length of the CDR3 is 15 residues. Trimming left V 5 bases short and J 3 bases short, with 17 bases between. Germline CDR1 is MNHEY and CDR2 is SMNVEV (reference sequence).

About this clone itself: One junction end disagrees with the germline gene, perhaps due to a read error. The rearrangement links TRBV6-2 or TRBV6-3 to TRBJ1-2; no clear D gene. From germline, CDR1 is MNHEY and CDR2 SVGEGT. CDR3 length: 13 amino acids. CDR3 nucleotides: TGTGCCAGCAGGTACTCAATCGCCTATGGCTACACCTTC. Its protein is CASRYSIAYGYTF.

This chain links TRBV6-6 with TRBJ1-6; no clear D. The CDR3 covers 15 residues. The germline V and J ends were trimmed by 4 bases and 1 base, with 8 bases remaining between them. The germline V gene encodes CDR1 MNHNY and CDR2 SVGAGI (reference sequence). The CDR3 protein is CASSSDSSYNSPLHF. The CDR3 coding sequence is TGTGCCAGCAGTTCCGATTCTTCCTATAATTCACCCCTCCACTTT.

The chain employs TRBV5-4 and TRBJ2-4, with a possible D match to TRBD1 (9 bases). V dropped 3 bases and J dropped 0 bases, with 16 bases sitting between them. There are 17 residues in the CDR3. Germline CDR1 is SGHNT and CDR2 is YYREEE (reference sequence). The CDR3 nucleotides are TGTGCCAGCAGCTCCGGGGGGGACAGGGTAGCCAAAAACATTCAGTACTTC. Its translation: CASSSGGDRVAKNIQYF.

The chain recombines TRBV28 with TRBJ1-4, with 7 bases fitting TRBD1. The CDR3 length is 16 residues. CDR1 and CDR2 (germline): MDHEN, SYDVKM. The V and J ends lost 8 bases and 8 bases, in that order; junction bases with no gene match: 17. The CDR3 loop reads CASARGTSSNREKLFF. DNA for the CDR3: TGTGCCAGCGCCAGGGGGACCTCCTCAAACCGCGAAAAACTGTTTTTT.

The rearrangement joins TRBV19 to TRBJ2-2; TRBD1 agrees at 7 bases. With 3 bases clipped from V and 6 bases from J, the junction kept 7 bases outside the gene matches. The CDR3 length is 15 residues. Germline loops: CDR1 LNHDA, CDR2 SQIVND (reference sequence). The CDR3: CASSILTGSAGELFF. CDR3 DNA sequence: TGTGCCAGTAGTATCTTGACAGGGAGCGCCGGGGAGCTGTTTTTT. Drawing the rest from reference TRBV19 and TRBJ2-2, the complete variable domain is DGGITQSPKYLFRKEGQNVTLSCEQNLNHDAMYWYRQDPGQGLRLIYYSQIVNDFQKGDIAEGYSVSREKKESFPLTVTSAQKNPTAFYLCASSILTGSAGELFFGEGSRLTVL.

The chain has TRBV11-2 and TRBJ2-7, with TRBD1 matching over 7 bases. CDR3 length: 15 residues. CDR1 is SGHAT, CDR2 FQNNGV, per germline. V lost 7 bases, J lost 2 bases, and 11 bases stayed unmatched. CDR3 sequence reads: CASTPTGLGAYEQYF. Here the CDR3 DNA reads TGTGCCAGCACCCCGACAGGGCTGGGAGCCTACGAGCAGTACTTC.

This chain links TRBV1 with TRBJ2-1; the DNA was not compared with TRBD2, the D call given in the table. TRBV1 counts as a pseudogene. CDR3 length equals 14 residues. Here the CDR3 reads CTSSPPRGGVEQFF. CDR3 in DNA: TGCACCAGCAGCCCCCCTCGTGGGGGGGTTGAGCAGTTCTTC.

This clone was recorded once. The CDR3 nucleotides are TGCGCCAGCAGCGCGTTGACAGGGGTAGGCTACAATGAGCAGTTCTTC. Its protein is CASSALTGVGYNEQFF. V usage is TRBV5-1 and J usage is TRBJ2-1; 8 bases are shared with TRBD1. Looked up from germline, CDR1 is SGHRS and CDR2 is YFSETQ. This CDR3 spans 16 amino acids. Trimming cost V 4 bases and J 3 bases; bases outside gene matches: 9.

The J gene is TRBJ2-1, the V gene TRBV14, with D unclear. Germline values: CDR1 SGHDN, CDR2 FVKESK. The CDR3 is made up of 15 amino acids. Trimming removed 4 bases at V and 1 base at J, with 11 bases between. CDR3 bases: TGTGCCAGCAGCCCGATTTGGCAGTCCTACAATGAGCAGTTCTTC. Translated: CASSPIWQSYNEQFF.

This CDR3 is CASSSPERGSEQFF. The CDR3 coding sequence is TGTGCCAGCAGCTCCCCCGAGAGAGGCTCGGAGCAGTTCTTC. V usage is TRBV7-2 and J usage is TRBJ2-1; no reliable D call. This CDR3 has 14 amino acids. CDR1 is SGHTA and CDR2 is FQGNSA in the germline V gene. Between the trimmed V and J ends, which lost 4 bases and 10 bases, there was a span of 17 bases.

CDR3 coding DNA: TGTGCCAGCAGCTTAAGGGGTGGGGACACTGAAGCTTTCTTT. It codes for CASSLRGGDTEAFF. V and J are TRBV7-9 and TRBJ1-1; perhaps TRBD1 as D (5 bases). Germline V CDR1 and CDR2: SEHNR, FQNEAQ (reference sequence). Trimming stripped 2 bases from V and 3 bases from J, with 10 bases between. The CDR3 extends over 14 amino acids.

J is TRBJ2-1 and V is TRBV24-1; 7 bases are shared with TRBD2. Germline V CDR1 and CDR2: KGHDR, SFDVKD. CDR3 size: 16 residues. V dropped 4 bases and J dropped 8; count of bases not matched to a gene: 13. CDR3 residues: CATSDVFTGGRDEQFF. In DNA form, the CDR3 reads TGTGCCACCAGTGACGTCTTTACGGGGGGACGGGATGAGCAGTTCTTC.

The chain couples TRBV27 to TRBJ2-1; 12 bases are a match to TRBD2. In germline, CDR1 is MNHEY, CDR2 SMNVEV (reference sequence). The length of the CDR3 is 16 residues. V lost 5 bases and J lost 4; bases outside the gene matches: 6. The CDR3 DNA is TGTGCCAGCAGTCAGAGACTAGCGGGAGCATACAATGAGCAGTTCTTC. Protein: CASSQRLAGAYNEQFF.

The chain is built from TRBV28 and TRBJ2-1; D remains unclear. The CDR3 has 11 residues. Germline V gene sequence: CDR1 MDHEN, CDR2 SYDVKM. Trimming left V 5 bases short and J 7 bases short, with 6 bases between. DNA for the CDR3: TGTGCCAGCAGTAAGACTAATGAGCAGTTCTTC. It yields the protein CASSKTNEQFF.

This clone was picked up a small number of times. The chain employs TRBV6-5 and TRBJ2-7; perhaps TRBD2 as D (6 bases). The CDR3 sequence is 11 residues long. V shed 6 bases and J shed 5 bases, with 8 bases lying between them. CDR1 MNHEY and CDR2 SVGAGI come from the germline V gene. The CDR3 bases are TGTGCCAGCAGCTTAGCGGACGAGCAGTACTTC. Translating gives CASSLADEQYF.

The chain joins TRBV18 to TRBJ1-5, with D unclear. This CDR3 has 16 residues. Germline V gives CDR1 KGHSH, CDR2 LQKENI. Deletions cut 3 bases from V and 3 bases from J, with 15 bases between. CDR3 residues: CASSPDDGVINQPQHF. CDR3 coding DNA: TGTGCCAGCTCACCCGATGATGGGGTTATCAATCAGCCCCAGCATTTT.

The genes are TRBV10-3 and TRBJ1-3; 7 positions match TRBD1. The CDR3 consists of 15 residues. Unmatched junction bases numbered 7, after V lost 8 bases and J lost 0 bases. Germline values: CDR1 ENHRY, CDR2 SYGVKD. CDR3 sequence reads: CAIAGTVSSGNTIYF. CDR3 DNA: TGTGCCATCGCTGGGACAGTCAGCTCTGGAAACACCATATATTTT.

This rearrangement joins TRBV27 to TRBJ2-1; unclear D gene. The CDR3 sequence is 17 residues long. Trimming stripped 5 bases from V and 3 bases from J, with 20 bases between. Germline CDR1 reads MNHEY; CDR2 reads SMNVEV (reference sequence). CDR3 residues: CASSTQTRQGNYNEQFF. Written as DNA, the CDR3 is TGTGCCAGCAGTACACAGACACGACAAGGGAACTACAATGAGCAGTTCTTC.

The chain employs TRBV18 and TRBJ2-7; tentative D call: TRBD1 (5 bases). The V and J ends lost 1 base and 1 base respectively, with 8 bases between them. This CDR3 has 14 residues. In germline, CDR1 is KGHSH, CDR2 LQKENI. This CDR3 reads CASSPRQGSYEQYF. CDR3 DNA: TGTGCCAGCTCACCACGGCAGGGTTCCTACGAGCAGTACTTC.

The genes are TRBV12-5 and TRBJ2-7; D not resolved. Trimming cost V 0 bases and J 3 bases, with 21 bases left between them. Germline V CDR1 and CDR2: LGHNT, FRNRAP. This CDR3 comprises 18 residues. The CDR3 sequence: CASGLVVGYRHVRYEQYF. CDR3 nucleotides: TGTGCTAGTGGTTTGGTAGTAGGGTATCGGCACGTTCGCTACGAGCAGTACTTC.

The rearrangement links TRBV28 to TRBJ1-2; no firm D call. The ends were cut back, 2 bases at V and 0 bases at J, with 4 bases in the middle. The germline V gene has CDR1 MDHEN and CDR2 SYDVKM. The CDR3 is made up of 13 amino acids. The CDR3 DNA follows: TGTGCCAGCAGTTTAACAGCTAACTATGGCTACACCTTC. Protein product: CASSLTANYGYTF.

V gene TRBV5-6 combines with J gene TRBJ2-6; D tentatively reads TRBD1 or TRBD2 (6 bases each). Trimming left V 7 bases short and J 0 bases short, with 11 bases between. CDR3 length equals 15 residues. Germline CDR1 and CDR2: SGHDT and YYEEEE. The CDR3 DNA sequence: TGTGCCAGCGGGGGGCCCAGCTCTGGGGCCAACGTCCTGACTTTC. Translation gives CASGGPSSGANVLTF.

This clone was seen a single time. This chain connects TRBV6-1 to TRBJ1-1; D unresolved. There are 12 residues in the CDR3. Germline lookup yields CDR1 MNHNS and CDR2 SASEGT. Trimming removed 2 bases at V and 4 bases at J, with 5 bases between. CDR3 amino acids: CASSEWTTEAFF. The CDR3 coding sequence is TGTGCCAGCAGTGAATGGACCACTGAAGCTTTCTTT.

The rearrangement links TRBV7-9 to TRBJ2-1, with D hard to call. Germline CDR1 reads SEHNR; CDR2 reads FQNEAQ (reference sequence). The CDR3 consists of 12 residues. Trimming pared 5 bases from V and 6 bases from J, leaving 8 bases between. The CDR3 nucleotides read TGTGCCAGCAGCGCTACCACCAATGAGCAGTTCTTC. Amino acids: CASSATTNEQFF.

V is TRBV2 and J is TRBJ2-7; D gene ambiguous. The CDR3 consists of 13 residues. The germline V gene encodes CDR1 SNHLY and CDR2 FYNNEI. Trimming took off 5 bases at V and 0 bases at J, with 8 bases between the two ends. DNA for the CDR3: TGTGCCAGCAGTAACGCCCTCTCCTACGAGCAGTACTTC. This sequence encodes CASSNALSYEQYF.

This chain uses TRBV28 with TRBJ1-5; TRBD1 aligns across 8 bases. J was trimmed by 15 bases and V by 3 bases; bases with no gene match: 13. This CDR3 has 14 amino acids. Germline-derived CDR1 and CDR2 are MDHEN and SYDVKM. CDR3 amino acids: CASSLFTGGRTGHF. CDR3 sequence (DNA): TGTGCCAGCAGTTTGTTCACAGGGGGTAGGACGGGGCATTTT.

This clone showed up just once. The chain recombines TRBV19 with TRBJ2-1; 11 nucleotides align to TRBD2. Per germline, CDR1 LNHDA and CDR2 SQIVND (reference sequence). The CDR3 is 15 residues long. Trimming removed 0 bases from V and 7 bases from J; junction bases left unmatched: 2. Here the CDR3 reads CASSIDSGGANEQFF. The CDR3 nucleotides are TGTGCCAGTAGTATAGATAGCGGGGGGGCAAATGAGCAGTTCTTC.

This chain connects TRBV28 to TRBJ1-3; possibly TRBD1 for D (5 bases). The CDR3 sequence is 14 residues long. V lost 3 bases and J lost 4, with 10 bases in between. In germline, CDR1 is MDHEN, CDR2 SYDVKM. The CDR3: CASSFVGAGNTIYF. In DNA, the CDR3 is TGTGCCAGCAGTTTTGTAGGGGCCGGAAACACCATATATTTT.